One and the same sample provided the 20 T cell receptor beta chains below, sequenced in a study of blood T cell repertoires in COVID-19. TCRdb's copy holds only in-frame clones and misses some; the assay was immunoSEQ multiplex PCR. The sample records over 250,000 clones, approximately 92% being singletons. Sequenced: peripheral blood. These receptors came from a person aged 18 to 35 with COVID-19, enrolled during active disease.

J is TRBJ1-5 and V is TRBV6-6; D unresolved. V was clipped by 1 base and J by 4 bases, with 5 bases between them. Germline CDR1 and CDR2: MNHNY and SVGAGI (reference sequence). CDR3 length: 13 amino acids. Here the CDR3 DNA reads TGTGCCAGCAGTTACTGGGAGAATCAGCCCCAGCATTTT. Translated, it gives CASSYWENQPQHF.

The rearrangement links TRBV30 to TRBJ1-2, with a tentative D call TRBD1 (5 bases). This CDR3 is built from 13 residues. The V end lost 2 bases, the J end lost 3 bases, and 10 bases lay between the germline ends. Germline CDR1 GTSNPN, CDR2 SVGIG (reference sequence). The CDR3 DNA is TGTGCCTGGAGTATGGGGCAGTACTATGGCTACACCTTC. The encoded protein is CAWSMGQYYGYTF.

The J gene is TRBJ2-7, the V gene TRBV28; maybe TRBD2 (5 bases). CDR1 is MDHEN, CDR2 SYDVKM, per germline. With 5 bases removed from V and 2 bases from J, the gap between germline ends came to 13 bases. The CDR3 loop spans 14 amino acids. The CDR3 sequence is CASSPQNGAYEQYF. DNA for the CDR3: TGTGCCAGCAGTCCACAAAACGGGGCCTACGAGCAGTACTTC.

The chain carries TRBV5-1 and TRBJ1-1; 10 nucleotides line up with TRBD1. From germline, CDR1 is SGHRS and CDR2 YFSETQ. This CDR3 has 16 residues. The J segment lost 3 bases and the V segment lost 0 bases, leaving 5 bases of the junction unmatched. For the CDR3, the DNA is TGCGCCAGCAGCTTGGGGACAGGGGGTTTGGACACTGAAGCTTTCTTT. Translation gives CASSLGTGGLDTEAFF.

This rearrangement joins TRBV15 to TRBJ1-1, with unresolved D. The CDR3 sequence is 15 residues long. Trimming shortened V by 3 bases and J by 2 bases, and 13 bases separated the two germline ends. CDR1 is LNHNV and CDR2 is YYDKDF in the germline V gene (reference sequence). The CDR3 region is CATSSYRSPNTEAFF. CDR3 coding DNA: TGTGCCACCAGCAGTTACAGAAGTCCCAACACTGAAGCTTTCTTT.

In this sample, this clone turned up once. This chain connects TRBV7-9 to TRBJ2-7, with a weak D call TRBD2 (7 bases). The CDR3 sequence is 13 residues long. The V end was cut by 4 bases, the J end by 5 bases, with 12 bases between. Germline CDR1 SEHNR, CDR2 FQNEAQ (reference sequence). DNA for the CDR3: TGTGCCAGCAGCTCGCAGGGGACTAACGAGCAGTACTTC. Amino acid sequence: CASSSQGTNEQYF. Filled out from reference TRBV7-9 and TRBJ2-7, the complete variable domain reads DTGVSQNPRHKITKRGQNVTFRCDPISEHNRLYWYRQTLGQGPEFLTYFQNEAQLEKSRLLSDRFSAERPKGSFSTLEIQRTEQGDSAMYLCASSSQGTNEQYFGPGTRLTVT.

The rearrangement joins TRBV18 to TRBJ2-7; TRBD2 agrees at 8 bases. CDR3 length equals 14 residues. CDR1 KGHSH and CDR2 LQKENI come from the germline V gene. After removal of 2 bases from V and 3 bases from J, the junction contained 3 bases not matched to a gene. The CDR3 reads CASSPTSGNYEQYF. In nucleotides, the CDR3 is TGTGCCAGCTCACCAACTAGCGGAAACTACGAGCAGTACTTC.

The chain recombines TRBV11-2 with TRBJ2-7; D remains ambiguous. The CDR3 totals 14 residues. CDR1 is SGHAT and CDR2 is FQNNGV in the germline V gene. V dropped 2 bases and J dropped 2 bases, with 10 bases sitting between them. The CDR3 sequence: CASSLYRVPYEQYF. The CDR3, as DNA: TGTGCCAGCAGCTTATATCGGGTTCCCTACGAGCAGTACTTC.

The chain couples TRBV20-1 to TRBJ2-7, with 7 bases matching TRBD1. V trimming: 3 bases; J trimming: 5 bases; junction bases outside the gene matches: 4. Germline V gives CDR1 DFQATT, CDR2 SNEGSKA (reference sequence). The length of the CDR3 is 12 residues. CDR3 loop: CSASSQGNEQYF. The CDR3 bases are TGCAGTGCTAGTTCACAGGGGAACGAGCAGTACTTC.

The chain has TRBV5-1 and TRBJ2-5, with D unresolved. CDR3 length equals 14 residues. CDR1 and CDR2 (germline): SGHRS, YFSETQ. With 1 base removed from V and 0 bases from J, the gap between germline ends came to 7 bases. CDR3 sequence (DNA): TGCGCCAGCAGCTTGCTGAGCGACCAAGAGACCCAGTACTTC. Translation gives CASSLLSDQETQYF. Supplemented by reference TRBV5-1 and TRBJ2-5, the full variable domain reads KAGVTQTPRYLIKTRGQQVTLSCSPISGHRSVSWYQQTPGQGLQFLFEYFSETQRNKGNFPGRFSGRQFSNSRSEMNVSTLELGDSALYLCASSLLSDQETQYFGPGTRLLVL.

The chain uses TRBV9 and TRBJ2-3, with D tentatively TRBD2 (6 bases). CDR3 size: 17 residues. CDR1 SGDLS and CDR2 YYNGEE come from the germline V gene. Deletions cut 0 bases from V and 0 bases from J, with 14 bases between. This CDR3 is CASSVGDQRASTDTQYF. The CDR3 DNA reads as TGTGCCAGCAGCGTAGGAGACCAGCGGGCCAGCACAGATACGCAGTATTTT. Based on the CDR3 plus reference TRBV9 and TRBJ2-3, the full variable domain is DSGVTQTPKHLITATGQRVTLRCSPRSGDLSVYWYQQSLDQGLQFLIQYYNGEERAKGNILERFSAQQFPDLHSELNLSSLELGDSALYFCASSVGDQRASTDTQYFGPGTRLTVL.

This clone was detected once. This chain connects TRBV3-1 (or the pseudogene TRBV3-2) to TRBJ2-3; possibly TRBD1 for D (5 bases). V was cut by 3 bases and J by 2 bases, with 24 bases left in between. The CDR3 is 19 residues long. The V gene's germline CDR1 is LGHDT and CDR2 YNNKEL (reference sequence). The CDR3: CASSHFSGLPVSPTDTQYF. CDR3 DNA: TGTGCCAGCAGCCACTTTTCAGGGCTGCCGGTCTCGCCCACAGATACGCAGTATTTT.

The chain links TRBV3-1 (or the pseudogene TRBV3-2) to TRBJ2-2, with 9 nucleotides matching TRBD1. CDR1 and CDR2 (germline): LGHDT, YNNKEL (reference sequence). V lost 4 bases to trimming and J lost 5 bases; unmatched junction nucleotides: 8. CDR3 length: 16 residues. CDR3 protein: CASSPQTGGRTGELFF. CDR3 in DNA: TGTGCCAGCAGCCCACAGACAGGGGGAAGAACCGGGGAGCTGTTTTTT.

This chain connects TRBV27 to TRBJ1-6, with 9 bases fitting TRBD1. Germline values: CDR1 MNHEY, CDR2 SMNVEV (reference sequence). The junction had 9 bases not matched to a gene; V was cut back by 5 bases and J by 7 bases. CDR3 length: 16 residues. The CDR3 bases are TGTGCCAGCAGTACTACAGGGGGCGTTTACAATTCACCCCTCCACTTT. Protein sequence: CASSTTGGVYNSPLHF.

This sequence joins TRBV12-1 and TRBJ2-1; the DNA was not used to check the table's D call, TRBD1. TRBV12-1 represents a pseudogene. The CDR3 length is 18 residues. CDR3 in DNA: TGTGCCAGCAGCGCGGACAGGGACAAGAGTCCCACCTACAATGAGCAGTTCTTC. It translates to CASSADRDKSPTYNEQFF.

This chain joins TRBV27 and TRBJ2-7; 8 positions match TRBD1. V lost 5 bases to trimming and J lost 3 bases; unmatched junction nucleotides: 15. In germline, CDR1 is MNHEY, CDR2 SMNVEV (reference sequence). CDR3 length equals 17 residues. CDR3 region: CASSPTIPWTGSYEQYF. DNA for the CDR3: TGTGCCAGCAGTCCGACTATCCCGTGGACAGGGAGCTACGAGCAGTACTTC.

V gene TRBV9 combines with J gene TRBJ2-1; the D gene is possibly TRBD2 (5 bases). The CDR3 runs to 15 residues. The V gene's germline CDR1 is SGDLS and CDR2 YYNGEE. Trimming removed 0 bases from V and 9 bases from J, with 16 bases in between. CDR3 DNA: TGTGCCAGCAGCGTAGAAGGGAGAGAGGCCGGTGAGCAGTTCTTC. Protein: CASSVEGREAGEQFF.

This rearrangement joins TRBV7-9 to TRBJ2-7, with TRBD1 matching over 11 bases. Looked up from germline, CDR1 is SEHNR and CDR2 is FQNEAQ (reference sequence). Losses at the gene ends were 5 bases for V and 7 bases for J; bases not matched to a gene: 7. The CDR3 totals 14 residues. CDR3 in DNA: TGTGCCAGCAGCCCCGGACAGGGGGCAGGGGAGCAGTACTTC. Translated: CASSPGQGAGEQYF.

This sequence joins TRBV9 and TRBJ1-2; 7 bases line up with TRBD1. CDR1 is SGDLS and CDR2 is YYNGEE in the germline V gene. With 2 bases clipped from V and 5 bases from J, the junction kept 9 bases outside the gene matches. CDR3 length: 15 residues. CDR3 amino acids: CASSVFTGETYGYTF. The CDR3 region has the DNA TGTGCCAGCAGCGTTTTCACAGGGGAGACATATGGCTACACCTTC.

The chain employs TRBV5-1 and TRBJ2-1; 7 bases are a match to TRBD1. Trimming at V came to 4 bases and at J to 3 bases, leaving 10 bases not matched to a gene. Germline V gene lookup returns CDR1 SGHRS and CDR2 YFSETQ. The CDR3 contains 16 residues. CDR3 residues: CASSRIQGKGYNEQFF. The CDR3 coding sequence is TGCGCCAGCAGCCGAATACAGGGGAAGGGCTACAATGAGCAGTTCTTC. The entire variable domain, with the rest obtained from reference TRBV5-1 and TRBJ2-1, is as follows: KAGVTQTPRYLIKTRGQQVTLSCSPISGHRSVSWYQQTPGQGLQFLFEYFSETQRNKGNFPGRFSGRQFSNSRSEMNVSTLELGDSALYLCASSRIQGKGYNEQFFGPGTRLTVL.